A selection of T cell receptor beta chains follows, all from one sample in a study of T cells after yellow fever vaccination. Each CDR3 protein gets one entry after TCRdb re-called the 5' RACE reads with MiXCR. The sample carries 400,000 to 650,000 distinct CDR3 sequences, roughly a fifth recorded once. The sequencing here drew on PBMCs, taken more than 20 days after the first yellow fever vaccination. The source of these receptors is a man younger than 35 who received the YFV17D yellow fever vaccine. CDR3s include the opening cysteine and the closing phenylalanine or tryptophan. Each record gives: J gene, V gene, clone size, CDR3 length, CDR3 protein. Clone size, where shown, is once, few, many, or a class for clones that have expanded.

>TRBJ2-1|TRBV6-1|.|17
CASSLNSPGTGNDEQFF
>TRBJ1-1|TRBV9|.|15
CASSRQGGLVGKAFF
>TRBJ2-5|TRBV7-2|few|14
CASSLDWPQETQYF
>TRBJ1-1|TRBV20-1|many|12
CSVPEGNTEAFF
>TRBJ2-5|TRBV5-1|few|17
CASSLARTGGIQETQYF
>TRBJ1-2|TRBV27|few|14
CASSFIPSSGGYTF
>TRBJ2-2|TRBV27|few|13
CASSLMGGLGLFF
>TRBJ2-5|TRBV10-1|.|14
CASSESAGQETQYF
>TRBJ1-5|TRBV5-1|.|14
CARIGAYSNQPQHF
>TRBJ2-1|TRBV10-3|many|14
CAISELGSYNEQFF
>TRBJ2-5|TRBV28|.|14
CASSFSAGGETQYF
>TRBJ2-4|TRBV7-2|.|17
CASTTRDRGTAKNIQYF
>TRBJ2-3|TRBV5-1|many|15
CASSLQGTSTDTQYF
>TRBJ1-1|TRBV29-1|.|13
CSVESRVSRVAFF
>TRBJ2-3|TRBV20-1|.|15
CSARESQGATDTQYF
>TRBJ2-1|TRBV7-3|.|17
CASSSNSGGPLYNEQFF
>TRBJ2-5|TRBV27|.|13
CASSTGQGKTQYF
>TRBJ2-5|TRBV6-1|.|13
CANPRGSQETQYF
>TRBJ1-2|TRBV4-3|few|14
CASSHPTGAYGYTF